This TCR beta chain was found in a study of blood T cell repertoires in COVID-19. Study summary: Spain, Italy and the United States supplied samples that represented acute and convalescent COVID-19. From T cells, B-cell-depleted T cells, or PBMCs came the material, which was cDNA or gDNA.

Trimming took off 1 base at V and 8 bases at J, with 14 bases between the two ends. Germline V gene data show CDR1 as LNHNV and CDR2 as YYDKDF (reference sequence). This CDR3 has 15 amino acids. In the source study's methods: Nucleated cell number was recorded as an estimate derived from reference gene primer amplification. TCRdb's copy holds only in-frame clones and misses some; the assay was immunoSEQ multiplex PCR. V and J calls and clone size are copied from that table; D and trimming were computed from the DNA. The sample carries approximately 11,000 clones, 82% recorded once. The receptor comes from a woman aged 60 to 75 with acute or convalescent COVID-19. Sequencing used peripheral blood. This sequence joins TRBV15 and TRBJ1-4; weak D call: TRBD1 (5 bases). The DNA for the CDR3 is TGTGCCACCAGCAGAGCCGCAGGGAGGAACGAAAAACTGTTTTTT. This codes for CATSRAAGRNEKLFF.